This T cell receptor beta chain was identified in a study of blood T cell repertoires in COVID-19 (TCRdb year 2020). Context from the whole study: Collaborator samples came from the United States, Italy and Spain and covered acute and convalescent phases of COVID-19. The prospective study material was composed of cDNA or gDNA derived from T cells, B-cell-depleted T cells, or PBMCs. Subjects who had been exposed to COVID-19, were actively infected with it, or had recovered from it provided the deeply sampled blood TCRbeta repertoires that made up the dataset. The repertoires were made available in a free public database intended to serve as a resource for research on the immune response to SARS-CoV-2. Samples came from the ongoing ImmuneRACE study (first 160 participants) plus 1,254 subjects from 6 global collaborators. The sample metadata nearly always contained a de-identified subject ID, COVID-19 status, age in years and sex. Where available, HLA class I and class II types were taken from metadata supplied by the sample provider and were not determined by assay-based typing.

TCRbeta CDR3 regions were amplified from genomic DNA by means of the immunoSEQ Assay, a bias-controlled multiplex PCR. From the authors' description of their analysis: Nucleated cell counts per sample were estimated from amplification of reference gene primers within the assay. Sequence reads were collapsed and filtered to measure the absolute abundance of every unique TCRbeta CDR3 rearrangement. For each sample, productive Simpson clonality was calculated as the square root of Simpson's diversity index across productive rearrangements. In its TCRdb copy, this immuneACCESS table keeps in-frame sequences only and misses some clones. Where compared with another copy, unresolved V genes explain less than half of these, and the others have no known cause. V, J and clone size are taken as reported in that table, and D and trimming were inferred from the DNA itself. Here the sample has 280,000 or so clones; 85% occur a single time. 13% of the sample is in the top ten clones.

As concerns this clone: No cognate antigen has been identified for it. It has no much larger one-base neighbor in the sample; base qualities were not kept.

CDR3 length: 13 amino acids, cysteine to phenylalanine. Just the 39-base CDR3 DNA is kept, in frame starting at base 1. Trimming at the junction amounts to 3 bases on V and 7 bases on J, and the germline ends lie 10 bases apart. The germline V gene (reference sequence) supplies CDR1 LNHDA and CDR2 SQIVND. The collaborating institutions used their own protocols to collect whole blood in K2EDTA tubes. For TCRbeta analysis, collaborators shipped samples in one of three forms: frozen whole blood, isolated PBMCs, or DNA extracted from either of those sample types. What the work shows at the level of the full study, not this receptor alone: Clinical and demographic metadata were provided uncurated, with the amount varying by source and participant.

The sequence links TRBV19 to TRBJ1-5; TRBD1 could be the D gene, as 5 bases match. The TCR comes from a human donor in a cohort sampled during active COVID-19. The material sequenced was peripheral blood. The CDR3 sequence is CASSIRQTQPQHF. The nucleotide sequence reads TGTGCCAGTAGTATCCGACAGACACAGCCCCAGCATTTT. The reference TRBV19 and TRBJ1-5 proteins fill in what lies around the CDR3, so the full variable domain reads DGGITQSPKYLFRKEGQNVTLSCEQNLNHDAMYWYRQDPGQGLRLIYYSQIVNDFQKGDIAEGYSVSREKKESFPLTVTSAQKNPTAFYLCASSIRQTQPQHFGDGTRLSIL.